The 18 T cell receptor beta chains below come from one sample, sequenced in a study of cytomegalovirus exposure and HLA in healthy donors. Vbeta (60) and Jbeta (13) primers were used in the PCR. Method: immunoSEQ multiplex PCR; TCRdb's copy keeps in-frame clones and lacks some. The sample holds some 76,000 clones; around 84% are singletons and the top ten take approximately 2.4%. Sample: PBMCs. These receptors all stem from a woman between 45 and 65 years old in good health and CMV-seronegative.

This rearrangement joins TRBV6-1 to TRBJ2-3, with TRBD2 identical over 12 bases. The germline CDR1 and CDR2 sequences are MNHNS and SASEGT. V was pared by 3 bases and J by 0 bases, with 7 bases of the junction left unmatched. The CDR3 is 18 amino acids. DNA for the CDR3: TGTGCCAGCAGTGAGGGGACTAGCGGGTACCCTAGCACAGATACGCAGTATTTT. Translated: CASSEGTSGYPSTDTQYF.

This chain joins TRBV7-3 and TRBJ2-5; 12 nucleotides line up with TRBD2. The germline V gene has CDR1 SGHTA and CDR2 FQGTGA. With 4 bases clipped from V and 5 bases from J, the junction kept 5 bases outside the gene matches. The length of the CDR3 is 15 residues. This CDR3 is CASSSSGGAAETQYF. The DNA of the CDR3 is TGTGCCAGCAGCTCTAGCGGGGGGGCCGCGGAGACCCAGTACTTC.

The chain employs TRBV6-1 and TRBJ1-5; D is unresolved. The CDR3 has 15 amino acids. V was clipped by 4 bases and J by 0 bases, with 10 bases between them. CDR1 and CDR2 (germline): MNHNS, SASEGT. CDR3 coding DNA: TGTGCCAGCAGTGTGGGCCTGTATAGCAATCAGCCCCAGCATTTT. This translates into CASSVGLYSNQPQHF.

The V gene is TRBV19, the J gene TRBJ2-3; D perhaps matches TRBD1 (6 bases). CDR3 size: 15 residues. Per germline, CDR1 LNHDA and CDR2 SQIVND (reference sequence). V was shortened by 3 bases and J by 6 bases, with 16 bases between the two germline ends. The CDR3 DNA is TGTGCCAGTAGTATTTCGTCGACAGGTAGGGATACGCAGTATTTT. Translated: CASSISSTGRDTQYF.

The CDR3 is CASSSRGAWSIYGYTF. For the CDR3, the DNA is TGCGCCAGCAGCTCCCGGGGGGCCTGGTCCATATATGGCTACACCTTC. The chain joins TRBV5-1 to TRBJ1-2; D possibly corresponds to TRBD1 (6 bases). The CDR3 sequence is 16 residues long. Between the trimmed V and J ends, which lost 3 bases and 5 bases, there was a span of 20 bases. The germline V gene has CDR1 SGHRS and CDR2 YFSETQ.

The CDR3 sequence is CATSKTSGGAGELFF. The DNA for the CDR3 is TGTGCCACCAGCAAAACTAGCGGGGGGGCCGGGGAGCTGTTTTTT. The J gene is TRBJ2-2, the V gene TRBV15, with 13 positions matching TRBD2. Per the germline V gene, CDR1 is LNHNV and CDR2 is YYDKDF (reference sequence). V lost 4 bases, J lost 6 bases, and 2 bases stayed unmatched. The CDR3 consists of 15 residues.

V usage is TRBV4-1 and J usage is TRBJ2-1; D not certain. This CDR3 region has 13 residues. Germline V gene sequence: CDR1 MGHRA, CDR2 YSYEKL. Trimming cost V 0 bases and J 7 bases, with 7 bases left between them. DNA of the CDR3: TGCGCCAGCAGCCAAGATACAAAGAATGAGCAGTTCTTC. Translation: CASSQDTKNEQFF.

The CDR3 DNA sequence: TGTGCCAGCAGCCAAAAGACTAGCTCCTCGAGCTCCTACGAGCAGTACTTC. Amino acid sequence: CASSQKTSSSSSYEQYF. The J gene is TRBJ2-7, the V gene TRBV5-4; 7 bases fit TRBD2. In germline, CDR1 is SGHNT, CDR2 YYREEE (reference sequence). The junction had 13 bases not matched to a gene; V was cut back by 4 bases and J by 0 bases. CDR3 length: 17 residues.

This CDR3 reads CASSKDRGRNEKLFF. In DNA, the CDR3 is TGTGCCAGCAGCAAGGACAGGGGGCGCAATGAAAAACTGTTTTTT. The chain employs TRBV7-8 and TRBJ1-4; 11 nucleotides agree with TRBD1. Germline assignment: CDR1 SGHVS and CDR2 FQNEAQ. The length of the CDR3 is 15 residues. V was pared by 5 bases and J by 5 bases, with 4 bases of the junction left unmatched.

The J gene is TRBJ1-5, the V gene TRBV19; D is uncertain. Deletions cut 3 bases from V and 5 bases from J, with 14 bases between. The CDR3 is made up of 15 amino acids. Germline CDR1 and CDR2: LNHDA and SQIVND (reference sequence). The DNA of the CDR3 is TGTGCCAGTAGTATGTGGGCAGGTGCGTATCAGCCCCAGCATTTT. Translation gives CASSMWAGAYQPQHF.

This chain uses TRBV7-9 with TRBJ1-1; 10 positions agree with TRBD1. The germline CDR1 and CDR2 sequences are SEHNR and FQNEAQ (reference sequence). CDR3 length: 14 residues. Trimming cost V 5 bases and J 3 bases; bases outside gene matches: 3. The CDR3 DNA is TGTGCCAGCAGCACCGGACAGGGGGACACTGAAGCTTTCTTT. Translating it yields CASSTGQGDTEAFF.

This chain uses TRBV7-3 with TRBJ2-1; 10 positions agree with TRBD2. Germline CDR1 SGHTA, CDR2 FQGTGA. The trim removed 5 bases at V and 7 bases at J, leaving 8 bases unmatched. CDR3 length: 15 amino acids. CDR3 region: CASSPLAGMLNEQFF. The CDR3 DNA sequence: TGTGCCAGCAGCCCACTAGCGGGAATGTTGAATGAGCAGTTCTTC.

The rearrangement links TRBV7-3 to TRBJ2-3; D perhaps matches TRBD2 (5 bases). This CDR3 spans 17 amino acids. The germline V gene has CDR1 SGHTA and CDR2 FQGTGA. The V end lost 2 bases, the J end lost 1 base, and 16 bases lay between the germline ends. The CDR3 spells CASSLGPRTGGTDTQYF. CDR3 DNA sequence: TGTGCCAGCAGCTTAGGGCCTAGAACCGGGGGCACAGATACGCAGTATTTT.

J is TRBJ1-5 and V is TRBV4-3, with D perhaps TRBD1 (5 bases). V was shortened by 4 bases and J by 9 bases, with 13 bases between the two germline ends. This CDR3 has 13 amino acids. The germline gives CDR1 LGHNA, CDR2 YSLEER. The DNA for the CDR3 is TGCGCCAGCAGCCCCAGGGTTCAAGGGCCCCAGCATTTT. It yields the protein CASSPRVQGPQHF.

This sequence joins TRBV5-1 and TRBJ2-3, with D unclear. With 4 bases removed from V and 0 bases from J, the gap between germline ends came to 12 bases. The germline V gene has CDR1 SGHRS and CDR2 YFSETQ. The CDR3 runs 15 residues. CDR3 nucleotide sequence: TGCGCCAGCAGCGGCGGCCCCGAGAGCACAGATACGCAGTATTTT. Translating gives CASSGGPESTDTQYF.

The chain uses TRBV6-5 and TRBJ1-6; no definite D call. The CDR3 is 14 residues long. Germline-derived CDR1 and CDR2 are MNHEY and SVGAGI. V gave up 2 bases and J gave up 8 bases, with 10 bases separating them. CDR3: CASSYSGKDSPLHF. For the CDR3, the DNA is TGTGCCAGCAGTTACAGCGGGAAGGATTCACCCCTCCACTTT.

The chain combines TRBV28 with TRBJ1-1; D is possibly TRBD1 (5 bases). V lost 5 bases to trimming and J lost 0 bases, with 16 bases between them. The CDR3 has 16 residues. Germline V CDR1 and CDR2: MDHEN, SYDVKM. The chain's CDR3 is CASSPGTYLMNTEAFF. CDR3 nucleotide sequence: TGTGCCAGCAGTCCGGGGACTTACCTTATGAACACTGAAGCTTTCTTT.

The chain uses TRBV19 and TRBJ2-5; possible D gene TRBD2, 6 bases. Germline V lookup: CDR1 LNHDA, CDR2 SQIVND (reference sequence). The V and J ends lost 7 bases and 2 bases respectively, with 14 bases between them. This CDR3 spans 14 amino acids. CDR3 sequence reads: CASTLTSGQETQYF. CDR3 DNA: TGTGCCAGTACTCTGACCAGCGGGCAAGAGACCCAGTACTTC.